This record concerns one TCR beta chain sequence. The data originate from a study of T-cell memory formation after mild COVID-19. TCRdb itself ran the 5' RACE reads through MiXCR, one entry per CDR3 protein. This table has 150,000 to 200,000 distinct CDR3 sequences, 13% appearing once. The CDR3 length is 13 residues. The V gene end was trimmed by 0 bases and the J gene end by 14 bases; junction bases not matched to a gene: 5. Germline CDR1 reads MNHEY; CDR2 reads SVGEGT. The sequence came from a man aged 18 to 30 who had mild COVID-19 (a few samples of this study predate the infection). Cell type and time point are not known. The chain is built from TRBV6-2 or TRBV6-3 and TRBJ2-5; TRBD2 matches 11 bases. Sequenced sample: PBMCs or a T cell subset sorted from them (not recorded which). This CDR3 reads CASSYSTSGADYF. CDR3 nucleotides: TGTGCCAGCAGTTACTCGACTAGCGGGGCAGACTACTTC.